Shown below are 30 T cell receptor beta chains from a single sample sequenced in a study of T cell repertoires in cytomegalovirus infection. Their antigen targets remain unknown. TCRdb ran MiXCR on the reads and lists one entry per CDR3 protein. The data hold about half a million distinct CDR3 sequences, with about 42% observed a single time. Here the sequenced sample was cultured PBMCs, taken from culture after CMV antigen stimulation. These receptor sequences come from a human donor in good health (CMV status not recorded). Some clones in this sample may be carry-over from other donors' samples.

V usage is TRBV7-2 and J usage is TRBJ2-1; D may be TRBD2 (5 bases). V shed 2 bases and J shed 7 bases, with 9 bases lying between them. The CDR3 runs to 13 residues. The V gene's germline CDR1 is SGHTA and CDR2 FQGNSA. CDR3 amino acids: CASSLLGGNEQFF. The CDR3 bases are TGTGCCAGCAGCTTACTCGGCGGGAATGAGCAGTTCTTC.

The V gene is TRBV27, the J gene TRBJ2-7, with TRBD1 identical over 9 bases. The CDR3 totals 15 residues. Losses at the gene ends were 7 bases for V and 5 bases for J; bases not matched to a gene: 12. Germline CDR1 MNHEY, CDR2 SMNVEV (reference sequence). The CDR3 is CASKPRDREFDEQYF. As DNA, the CDR3 is TGTGCCAGCAAACCCCGGGACAGGGAATTTGACGAGCAGTACTTC.

This clonotype appeared a few times. This chain uses TRBV7-9 with TRBJ1-2; 9 bases line up with TRBD1. CDR1 and CDR2 from the germline V gene are SEHNR and FQNEAQ (reference sequence). V trimming: 3 bases; J trimming: 5 bases; junction bases outside the gene matches: 4. The CDR3 runs to 14 residues. In DNA form, the CDR3 reads TGTGCCAGCAGCTTCTGGGACAGGGAGTATGGCTACACCTTC. It yields the protein CASSFWDREYGYTF.

The V and J genes are TRBV28 and TRBJ2-5; the match to TRBD2 covers 7 bases. CDR1 is MDHEN and CDR2 is SYDVKM in the germline V gene. The CDR3 is made up of 17 amino acids. V shed 5 bases and J 1 base; nucleotides not matched to a gene: 13. The CDR3 DNA is TGTGCCAGCAGTCCGCTAATAGTAGCGGGTGCCCAAGAGACCCAGTACTTC. It translates to CASSPLIVAGAQETQYF.

There are a few counts of this clonotype. The chain combines TRBV6-5 with TRBJ2-1; D not certain. The V end was cut by 7 bases, the J end by 9 bases, with 13 bases between. CDR3 size: 12 residues. The germline CDR1 and CDR2 sequences are MNHEY and SVGAGI. CDR3 residues: CASTNTVGEQFF. In nucleotides, the CDR3 is TGTGCCAGCACCAATACGGTGGGTGAGCAGTTCTTC.

This clonotype was counted a single time. The chain employs TRBV6-5 and TRBJ2-1, with D unclear. The CDR3 contains 16 residues. Germline V gives CDR1 MNHEY, CDR2 SVGAGI. V was cut by 3 bases and J by 0 bases, with 12 bases left in between. Here the CDR3 reads CASSYDGLASYNEQFF. The CDR3, as DNA: TGTGCCAGCAGTTATGACGGGCTTGCCTCCTACAATGAGCAGTTCTTC.

The chain uses TRBV4-1 and TRBJ1-1; D is undetermined. V lost 0 bases to trimming and J lost 8 bases, with 10 bases between them. The germline V gene has CDR1 MGHRA and CDR2 YSYEKL. The CDR3 is 13 amino acids. The CDR3 DNA follows: TGCGCCAGCAGCCAAGATCCCGGCGGAGAAGCTTTCTTT. Its translation is CASSQDPGGEAFF.

As to this clonotype: This could be a read error, since a much larger clone is one nucleotide away. CDR3 nucleotide sequence: TGTGCCAACAGCTCCCGCACAGATACGCAGTATTTT. Its protein is CANSSRTDTQYF. The rearrangement uses TRBV7-2 and TRBJ2-3; D unclear. This CDR3 spans 12 amino acids. Germline CDR1 reads SGHTA; CDR2 reads FQGNSA.

The chain combines TRBV7-2 with TRBJ1-3; 8 bases are shared with TRBD1. Looked up from germline, CDR1 is SGHTA and CDR2 is FQGNSA. The CDR3 is 16 residues long. After removal of 4 bases from V and 0 bases from J, the junction contained 5 bases not matched to a gene. The CDR3 DNA reads as TGTGCCAGCAGCTGGGGGACAGGCCTCTCTGGAAACACCATATATTTT. Its protein product is CASSWGTGLSGNTIYF.

The chain recombines TRBV5-1 with TRBJ2-5; D call uncertain. The germline V gene has CDR1 SGHRS and CDR2 YFSETQ. This CDR3 has 14 residues. V was trimmed by 2 bases and J by 2 bases, leaving 10 bases between them. The CDR3 region has the DNA TGCGCCAGCAGCTTAGCCATTGCACAAGAGACCCAGTACTTC. Amino acid sequence: CASSLAIAQETQYF.

The gene calls are TRBV19 and TRBJ2-5; no firm D call. Between the trimmed V and J ends, which lost 8 bases and 4 bases, there was a span of 17 bases. CDR1 and CDR2 (germline): LNHDA, SQIVND (reference sequence). The CDR3 sequence is 14 residues long. CDR3 DNA sequence: TGTGCCAGTGCACATCCCGTCTCTGGAGAGACCCAGTACTTC. Translated, it gives CASAHPVSGETQYF.

This clonotype came up a few times. This rearrangement joins TRBV12-3 or TRBV12-4 to TRBJ1-1; TRBD1 matches at 8 bases. The CDR3 sequence is 18 residues long. The J segment lost 4 bases and the V segment lost 2 bases, leaving 15 bases of the junction unmatched. The CDR3 reads CASSLFPGTGGGGTEAFF. CDR3 bases: TGTGCCAGCAGTTTATTCCCCGGGACAGGCGGCGGGGGCACTGAAGCTTTCTTT.

The J gene is TRBJ1-5, the V gene TRBV7-2; D gene uncertain. CDR1 and CDR2 (germline): SGHTA, FQGNSA. The CDR3 sequence is 14 residues long. The V end was cut by 5 bases, the J end by 1 base, with 9 bases between. CDR3: CASSLDWSNQPQHF. The CDR3 nucleotides are TGTGCCAGCAGCCTAGATTGGAGCAATCAGCCCCAGCATTTT.

This clonotype was picked up many times. V and J are TRBV7-2 and TRBJ1-5; the match to TRBD1 covers 10 bases. The CDR3 covers 15 residues. Germline assignment: CDR1 SGHTA and CDR2 FQGNSA. Trimming removed 5 bases from V and 6 bases from J; junction bases left unmatched: 7. The CDR3 coding sequence is TGTGCCAGCAGCACGACCGGGACAGGGGCTCAGCCCCAGCATTTT. The encoded protein is CASSTTGTGAQPQHF. Variable domain in full (rest from reference TRBV7-2 and TRBJ1-5): GAGVSQSPSNKVTEKGKDVELRCDPISGHTALYWYRQSLGQGLEFLIYFQGNSAPDKSGLPSDRFSAERTGGSVSTLTIQRTQQEDSAVYLCASSTTGTGAQPQHFGDGTRLSIL.

CDR3: CASSLKGATEAFF. For the CDR3, the DNA is TGTGCCAGCAGTTTGAAAGGGGCTACGGAAGCTTTCTTT. This sequence joins TRBV12-3 or TRBV12-4 and TRBJ1-1; D may be TRBD1 (5 bases). Trimming took off 3 bases at V and 8 bases at J, with 13 bases between the two ends. The length of the CDR3 is 13 residues.

This clonotype showed up just a few times. The V and J genes are TRBV6-2 or TRBV6-3 and TRBJ2-1, with D perhaps matching TRBD2 (6 bases). There are 13 residues in the CDR3. Between the trimmed V and J ends, which lost 10 bases and 9 bases, there was a span of 19 bases. CDR1 and CDR2 from the germline V gene are MNHEY and SVGEGT. The CDR3 region is CATRESGLGEQFF. CDR3 coding DNA: TGTGCCACACGGGAGTCCGGTCTGGGTGAGCAGTTCTTC.

The chain carries TRBV6-6 and TRBJ1-2; 7 bases match TRBD1. CDR1 is MNHNY and CDR2 is SVGAGI in the germline V gene (reference sequence). V lost 0 bases, J lost 2 bases, and 3 bases stayed unmatched. This CDR3 has 15 residues. The CDR3 sequence is CASSYSGGANYGYTF. The DNA for the CDR3 is TGTGCCAGCAGTTACTCAGGGGGCGCCAACTATGGCTACACCTTC.

For the CDR3, the DNA is TGTGCCAGCAGTTACGCGGCACAGAACACTGAAGCTTTCTTT. It specifies CASSYAAQNTEAFF. The chain links TRBV6-5 to TRBJ1-1; D not certain. CDR3 size: 14 residues. Germline loops: CDR1 MNHEY, CDR2 SVGAGI. V lost 2 bases to trimming and J lost 1 base, with 8 bases between them.

This clonotype has only one observation. The chain has TRBV6-5 and TRBJ2-2; D is uncertain. Germline CDR1 and CDR2: MNHEY and SVGAGI. The V and J ends lost 0 bases and 3 bases respectively, with 11 bases between them. CDR3 length equals 16 residues. CDR3 sequence reads: CASSYSTPPDTGELFF. The CDR3 nucleotides read TGTGCCAGCAGTTACTCGACACCTCCGGACACCGGGGAGCTGTTTTTT.

The chain links TRBV11-2 to TRBJ2-1; weak D call: TRBD1 (6 bases). This CDR3 has 16 amino acids. Trimming removed 6 bases from V and 0 bases from J, with 15 bases in between. Germline CDR1 and CDR2: SGHAT and FQNNGV. CDR3 nucleotides: TGTGCCAGCAGTCCAGAGGGGACACCCTCCTACAATGAGCAGTTCTTC. Translation gives CASSPEGTPSYNEQFF. The full variable domain, its missing parts supplied by reference TRBV11-2 and TRBJ2-1, is EAGVAQSPRYKIIEKRQSVAFWCNPISGHATLYWYQQILGQGPKLLIQFQNNGVVDDSQLPKDRFSAERLKGVDSTLKIQPAKLEDSAVYLCASSPEGTPSYNEQFFGPGTRLTVL.

The chain is built from TRBV12-3 or TRBV12-4 and TRBJ2-3; 7 bases line up with TRBD1. V was pared by 3 bases and J by 4 bases, with 7 bases of the junction left unmatched. The CDR3 is 15 residues long. The CDR3 nucleotides read TGTGCCAGCAGTTTGGGCCAGGGGGTGGCAGATACGCAGTATTTT. This encodes CASSLGQGVADTQYF.

The chain recombines TRBV12-3 or TRBV12-4 with TRBJ1-3; a possible D gene is TRBD1 (5 bases). CDR3 size: 15 residues. V lost 7 bases and J lost 3, with 16 bases in between. Written as DNA, the CDR3 is TGTGCCAGCAATCTCGCTCGGGGGTATGGAAACACCATATATTTT. This codes for CASNLARGYGNTIYF.

This chain connects TRBV4-1 to TRBJ2-2, with 7 bases matching TRBD1. The CDR3 length is 15 residues. V shed 3 bases, J shed 4 bases, and the junction held 5 bases outside the gene matches. Germline-derived CDR1 and CDR2 are MGHRA and YSYEKL. The CDR3 DNA is TGCGCCAGCAGCCACCGGGACAGAAGCACCGGGGAGCTGTTTTTT. Its protein is CASSHRDRSTGELFF.

The chain joins TRBV19 to TRBJ2-5; the D is unclear. The CDR3 covers 12 residues. CDR1 LNHDA and CDR2 SQIVND come from the germline V gene (reference sequence). The V and J ends lost 3 bases and 3 bases respectively, with 5 bases between them. The DNA for the CDR3 is TGTGCCAGTAGTATTGGGGAAGAGACCCAGTACTTC. Protein sequence: CASSIGEETQYF.

In its sample, this clonotype was seen a few times. The chain employs TRBV4-2 and TRBJ2-1; 11 bases agree with TRBD1. This CDR3 region has 15 residues. Unmatched junction bases numbered 7, after V lost 5 bases and J lost 7 bases. Per germline, CDR1 LGHNA and CDR2 YNFKEQ. The CDR3 nucleotides read TGTGCCAGCAGCGGAAGGACAGGGGGCTGGAATGAGCAGTTCTTC. Translation gives CASSGRTGGWNEQFF.

The J gene is TRBJ1-6, the V gene TRBV6-2 or TRBV6-3; D is possibly TRBD1 (5 bases). This CDR3 is 16 amino acids long. Germline V gives CDR1 MNHEY, CDR2 SVGEGT. Between the trimmed V and J ends, which lost 7 bases and 10 bases, there was a span of 23 bases. This CDR3 reads CASTNRERRVGSPLHF. In DNA, the CDR3 is TGTGCCAGCACCAACCGGGAGCGCAGGGTCGGATCACCCCTCCACTTT.

The genes are TRBV7-2 and TRBJ2-2; D is ambiguous. The ends were cut back, 2 bases at V and 6 bases at J, with 7 bases in the middle. Germline assignment: CDR1 SGHTA and CDR2 FQGNSA. The CDR3 covers 13 residues. The CDR3 coding sequence is TGTGCCAGCAGCTTAAGCCTTGCCGGGGAGCTGTTTTTT. Its protein is CASSLSLAGELFF.

The chain is built from TRBV18 and TRBJ1-1; D remains ambiguous. The V gene's germline CDR1 is KGHSH and CDR2 LQKENI. Trimming cost V 0 bases and J 2 bases, with 10 bases left between them. The CDR3 has 15 residues. The CDR3 region has the DNA TGTGCCAGCTCACCACCGGTGCAGGATAACACTGAAGCTTTCTTT. Protein: CASSPPVQDNTEAFF.

The chain recombines TRBV6-4 with TRBJ2-5, with D perhaps matching TRBD1 (5 bases). Germline lookup yields CDR1 MRHNA and CDR2 SNTAGT. There are 14 residues in the CDR3. The V and J ends lost 7 bases and 3 bases respectively, with 15 bases between them. This chain's CDR3 is CASKSQVREETQYF. The CDR3 DNA sequence: TGTGCCAGCAAGTCACAGGTCCGGGAAGAGACCCAGTACTTC.

There are a few counts of this clonotype. This chain links TRBV7-2 with TRBJ2-3; 12 nucleotides align to TRBD2. J lost 5 bases, V lost 5 bases, and 8 bases had no gene match. Germline CDR1 is SGHTA and CDR2 is FQGNSA. This CDR3 comprises 16 residues. CDR3 in amino acids: CASSPRLAGDGDTQYF. The CDR3 DNA sequence: TGTGCCAGCAGCCCGAGACTAGCGGGAGATGGAGATACGCAGTATTTT.